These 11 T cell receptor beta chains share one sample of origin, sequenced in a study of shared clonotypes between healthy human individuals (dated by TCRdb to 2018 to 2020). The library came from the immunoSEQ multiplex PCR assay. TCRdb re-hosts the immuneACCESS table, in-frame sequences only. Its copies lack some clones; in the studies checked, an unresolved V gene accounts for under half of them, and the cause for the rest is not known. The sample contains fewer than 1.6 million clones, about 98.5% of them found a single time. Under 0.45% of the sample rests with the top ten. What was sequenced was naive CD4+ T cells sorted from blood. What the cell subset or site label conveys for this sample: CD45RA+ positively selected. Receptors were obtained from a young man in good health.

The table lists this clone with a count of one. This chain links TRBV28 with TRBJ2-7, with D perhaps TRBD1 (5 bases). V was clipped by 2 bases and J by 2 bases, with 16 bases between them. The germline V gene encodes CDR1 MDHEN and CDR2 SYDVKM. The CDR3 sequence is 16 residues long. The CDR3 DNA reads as TGTGCCAGCAGTTTAGTCGACAGTGGTAGGACCTACGAGCAGTACTTC. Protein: CASSLVDSGRTYEQYF.

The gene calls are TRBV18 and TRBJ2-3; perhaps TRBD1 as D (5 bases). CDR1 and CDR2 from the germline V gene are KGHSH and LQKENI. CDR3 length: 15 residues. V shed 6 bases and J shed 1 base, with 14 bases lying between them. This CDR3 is CASSPTATRTDTQYF. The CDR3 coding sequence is TGTGCCAGCTCCCCGACAGCGACCCGCACAGATACGCAGTATTTT.

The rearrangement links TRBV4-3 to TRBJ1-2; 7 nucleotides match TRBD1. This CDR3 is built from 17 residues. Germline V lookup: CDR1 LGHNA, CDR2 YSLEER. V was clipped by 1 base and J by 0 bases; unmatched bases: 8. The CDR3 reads CASSQALGDRANYGYTF. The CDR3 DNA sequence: TGCGCCAGCAGCCAAGCTTTAGGGGACAGAGCTAACTATGGCTACACCTTC.

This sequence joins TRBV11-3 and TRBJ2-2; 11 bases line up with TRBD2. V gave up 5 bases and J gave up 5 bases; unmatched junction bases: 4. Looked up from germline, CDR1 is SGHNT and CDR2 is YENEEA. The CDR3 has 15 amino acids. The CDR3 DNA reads TGTGCCAGCAGCCTTAGCGGGAGGGGAACCGGGGAGCTGTTTTTT. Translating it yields CASSLSGRGTGELFF.

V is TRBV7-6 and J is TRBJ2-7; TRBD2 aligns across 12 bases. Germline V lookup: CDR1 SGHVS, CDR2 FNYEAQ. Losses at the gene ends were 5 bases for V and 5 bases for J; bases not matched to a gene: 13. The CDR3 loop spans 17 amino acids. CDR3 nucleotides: TGTGCCAGCAGCACTCCTGCGACTAGCGGGAGAATCGACGAGCAGTACTTC. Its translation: CASSTPATSGRIDEQYF.

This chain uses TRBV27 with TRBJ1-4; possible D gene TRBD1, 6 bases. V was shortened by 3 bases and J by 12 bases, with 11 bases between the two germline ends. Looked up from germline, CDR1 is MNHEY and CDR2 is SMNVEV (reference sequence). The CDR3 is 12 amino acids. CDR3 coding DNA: TGTGCCAGCAGTTTTTTGGGGGCAGAACTGTTTTTT. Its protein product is CASSFLGAELFF.

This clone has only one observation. CDR3 residues: CASSELQGAGYTF. The CDR3 coding sequence is TGTGCCAGCAGTGAACTGCAGGGGGCTGGCTACACCTTC. V is TRBV25-1 and J is TRBJ1-2; TRBD1 matches at 8 bases. J was trimmed by 7 bases and V by 2 bases; bases with no gene match: 3. Germline values: CDR1 MGHDK, CDR2 SYGVNS. CDR3 length: 13 amino acids.

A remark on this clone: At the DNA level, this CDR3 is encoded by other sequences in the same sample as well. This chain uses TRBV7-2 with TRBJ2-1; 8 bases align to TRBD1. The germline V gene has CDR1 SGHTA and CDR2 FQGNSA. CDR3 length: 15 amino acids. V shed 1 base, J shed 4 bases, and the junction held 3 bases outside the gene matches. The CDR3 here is CASSLDRGSYNEQFF. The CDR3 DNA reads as TGTGCCAGCAGCTTAGACAGGGGGTCTTACAATGAGCAGTTCTTC.

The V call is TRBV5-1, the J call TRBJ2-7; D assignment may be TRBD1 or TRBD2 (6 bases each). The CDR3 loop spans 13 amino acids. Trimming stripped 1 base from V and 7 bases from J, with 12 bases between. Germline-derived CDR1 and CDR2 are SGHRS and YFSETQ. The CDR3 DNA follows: TGCGCCAGCAGCTTGTCGGGGGCGGAGGAGCAGTACTTC. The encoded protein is CASSLSGAEEQYF.

Here the CDR3 reads CASSPGTRSYGYTF. The CDR3 DNA is TGTGCCAGCTCACCGGGGACCCGGAGCTATGGCTACACCTTC. The chain has TRBV18 and TRBJ1-2, with TRBD1 as a possible D gene (5 bases). This CDR3 has 14 amino acids. The V end lost 3 bases, the J end lost 4 bases, and 12 bases lay between the germline ends. Germline CDR1 KGHSH, CDR2 LQKENI.

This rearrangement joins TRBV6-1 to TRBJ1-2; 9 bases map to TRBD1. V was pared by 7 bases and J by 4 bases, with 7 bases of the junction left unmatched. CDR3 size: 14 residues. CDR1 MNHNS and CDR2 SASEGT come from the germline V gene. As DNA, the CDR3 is TGTGCCAGCACCCGACAGGGGGAGAGCTATGGCTACACCTTC. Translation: CASTRQGESYGYTF.